A single sample gave rise to the 21 T cell receptor beta chains below, sequenced in a study of blood T cells in healthy people across ages. Through a sample-barcoded 5' primer and a J-beta primer mix, a second PCR was run for roughly 6 to 12 cycles. TCRdb passed the 5' RACE reads through MiXCR, listing each CDR3 protein once. The top ten hold roughly 7.7% of the sample, which has some 1.4 million distinct CDR3 sequences, roughly 40% seen once. Sequenced input: blood. Every receptor here comes from a woman between 18 and 30 years old in good health.

This clonotype was seen more than once but under ten times. The chain employs TRBV13 and TRBJ1-2; D is uncertain. Between the trimmed V and J ends, which lost 5 bases and 2 bases, there was a span of 18 bases. There are 16 residues in the CDR3. Germline V gene data show CDR1 as PRHDT and CDR2 as FYEKMQ (reference sequence). The CDR3 coding sequence is TGTGCCAGCAGCCTGTGGACCCAACCAGAAAACTATGGCTACACCTTC. It specifies CASSLWTQPENYGYTF.

V gene TRBV20-1 combines with J gene TRBJ1-2, with 9 bases fitting TRBD1. This CDR3 spans 12 amino acids. Germline CDR1 is DFQATT and CDR2 is SNEGSKA (reference sequence). The ends lost 6 bases at V and 8 bases at J; junction bases unmatched: 7. CDR3: CSARQGGNGYTF. DNA for the CDR3: TGCAGTGCAAGACAGGGGGGAAACGGCTACACCTTC.

CDR3 DNA: TGTGCCAGCAGTCAGGGGAACGTTGCCACCGGGGAGCTGTTTTTT. Amino acids: CASSQGNVATGELFF. This sequence joins TRBV11-3 and TRBJ2-2, with D tentatively TRBD1 (6 bases). Germline V lookup: CDR1 SGHNT, CDR2 YENEEA. This CDR3 has 15 residues. The V gene lost 6 bases and the J gene lost 4 bases, with 15 bases spanning the gap.

This chain connects TRBV4-1 to TRBJ2-3; 9 bases map to TRBD2. CDR1 is MGHRA and CDR2 is YSYEKL in the germline V gene. The CDR3 runs 17 residues. V gave up 0 bases and J gave up 4 bases; unmatched junction bases: 8. CDR3: CASSQDRRGGAPDTQYF. CDR3 DNA: TGCGCCAGCAGCCAAGATCGTCGCGGGGGGGCCCCAGATACGCAGTATTTT.

V is TRBV20-1 and J is TRBJ2-7; 11 nucleotides agree with TRBD2. The V segment lost 5 bases and the J segment 7 bases; nucleotides outside the gene matches: 13. The germline V gene has CDR1 DFQATT and CDR2 SNEGSKA (reference sequence). The CDR3 covers 15 residues. As DNA, the CDR3 is TGCAGTGCTGGGACCAGACTAGCGGGGAGCAATGAGCAGTACTTC. Translating gives CSAGTRLAGSNEQYF.

V is TRBV7-9 and J is TRBJ2-7, with D uncertain. Trimming cost V 1 base and J 6 bases, with 13 bases left between them. Germline values: CDR1 SEHNR, CDR2 FQNEAQ (reference sequence). This CDR3 has 14 residues. CDR3 in DNA: TGTGCCAGCAGCTTAGGGGCGGTACTGGGCGAGCAGTACTTC. Translated: CASSLGAVLGEQYF. The full variable domain, its missing parts supplied by reference TRBV7-9 and TRBJ2-7, is DTGVSQNPRHKITKRGQNVTFRCDPISEHNRLYWYRQTLGQGPEFLTYFQNEAQLEKSRLLSDRFSAERPKGSFSTLEIQRTEQGDSAMYLCASSLGAVLGEQYFGPGTRLTVT.

The J gene is TRBJ1-2, the V gene TRBV2; perhaps TRBD1 as D (5 bases). V gave up 2 bases and J gave up 3 bases, with 10 bases separating them. This CDR3 contains 14 residues. Per the germline V gene, CDR1 is SNHLY and CDR2 is FYNNEI. DNA of the CDR3: TGTGCCAGCAGTGAACCAGGGAGGGACTATGGCTACACCTTC. Its translation: CASSEPGRDYGYTF. Full variable domain (outside the CDR3, taken from reference TRBV2 and TRBJ1-2): EPEVTQTPSHQVTQMGQEVILRCVPISNHLYFYWYRQILGQKVEFLVSFYNNEISEKSEIFDDQFSVERPDGSNFTLKIRSTKLEDSAMYFCASSEPGRDYGYTFGSGTRLTVV.

This chain connects TRBV7-3 to TRBJ1-1, with D maybe TRBD1 (5 bases). Germline-derived CDR1 and CDR2 are SGHTA and FQGTGA. The CDR3 runs to 16 residues. Trimming removed 5 bases at V and 1 base at J, with 17 bases between. The CDR3 bases are TGTGCCAGCAGCGCTCTCTCTCGGGGGTCGAACACTGAAGCTTTCTTT. Translating gives CASSALSRGSNTEAFF.

The chain employs TRBV28 and TRBJ1-2, with TRBD1 as a possible D gene (5 bases). CDR3 length: 11 residues. Germline V lookup: CDR1 MDHEN, CDR2 SYDVKM. The V end was cut by 7 bases, the J end by 6 bases, with 9 bases between. The DNA for the CDR3 is TGTGCCAGCAAATTCAGGGATGGCTACACCTTC. Encoded protein: CASKFRDGYTF.

V is TRBV20-1 and J is TRBJ1-2; 9 bases are shared with TRBD1. Germline loops: CDR1 DFQATT, CDR2 SNEGSKA (reference sequence). With V trimmed by 3 bases and J by 7 bases, 6 bases remained unmatched. CDR3 length: 13 amino acids. CDR3 in DNA: TGCAGTGCTAGGGGTCGACAGGGGGGTGGCTACACCTTC. Its protein product is CSARGRQGGGYTF.

This clonotype came up a few times. The chain employs TRBV27 and TRBJ2-3; D remains unclear. The germline V and J ends were trimmed by 3 bases and 6 bases, with 16 bases remaining between them. CDR1 and CDR2 from the germline V gene are MNHEY and SMNVEV (reference sequence). CDR3 length: 15 residues. The CDR3 coding sequence is TGTGCCAGCAGTTTCGGCGGCAGACCCGCGGATACGCAGTATTTT. It translates to CASSFGGRPADTQYF.

The chain has TRBV7-2 and TRBJ1-1; D may be TRBD1 (6 bases). Germline lookup yields CDR1 SGHTA and CDR2 FQGNSA. V was clipped by 4 bases and J by 6 bases, with 21 bases between them. CDR3 length equals 16 residues. The CDR3 nucleotides are TGTGCCAGCAGCTCCCATGCAGGGGACGGGTACGCTGAAGCTTTCTTT. Its translation: CASSSHAGDGYAEAFF.

This clonotype turned up a few times. The chain carries TRBV10-3 and TRBJ2-1, with 8 bases fitting TRBD2. V lost 0 bases and J lost 5; bases outside the gene matches: 9. The V gene's germline CDR1 is ENHRY and CDR2 SYGVKD. The CDR3 runs 17 residues. Here the CDR3 DNA reads TGTGCCATCAGTGAGTCAACGAGCGGGGGAAATAACAATGAGCAGTTCTTC. It translates to CAISESTSGGNNNEQFF.

V and J are TRBV11-2 and TRBJ2-3, with a possible D match to TRBD2 (6 bases). The V and J ends lost 1 base and 1 base respectively, with 18 bases between them. CDR1 and CDR2 from the germline V gene are SGHAT and FQNNGV. The CDR3 has 18 residues. CDR3 in amino acids: CASSLGRASALRTDTQYF. Here the CDR3 DNA reads TGTGCCAGCAGCTTAGGGCGGGCTAGCGCGCTGCGCACAGATACGCAGTATTTT. Together with reference TRBV11-2 and TRBJ2-3, the CDR3 gives the full variable domain: EAGVAQSPRYKIIEKRQSVAFWCNPISGHATLYWYQQILGQGPKLLIQFQNNGVVDDSQLPKDRFSAERLKGVDSTLKIQPAKLEDSAVYLCASSLGRASALRTDTQYFGPGTRLTVL.

A few counts support this clonotype. The chain employs TRBV7-2 and TRBJ1-1; TRBD1 matches at 10 bases. Germline lookup yields CDR1 SGHTA and CDR2 FQGNSA. V was pared by 3 bases and J by 2 bases, with 3 bases of the junction left unmatched. This CDR3 is 15 amino acids long. CDR3: CASSFLTGGNTEAFF. As DNA, the CDR3 is TGTGCCAGCAGCTTCCTGACAGGGGGCAACACTGAAGCTTTCTTT.

The chain employs TRBV7-9 and TRBJ2-5; D is perhaps TRBD1 (5 bases). Germline V gene data show CDR1 as SEHNR and CDR2 as FQNEAQ (reference sequence). Trimming took off 1 base at V and 1 base at J, with 10 bases between the two ends. The CDR3 spans 15 residues. CDR3 residues: CASSLDPGSQETQYF. The DNA for the CDR3 is TGTGCCAGCAGCTTAGACCCAGGGTCCCAAGAGACCCAGTACTTC. Complete variable domain (other parts from reference TRBV7-9 and TRBJ2-5): DTGVSQNPRHKITKRGQNVTFRCDPISEHNRLYWYRQTLGQGPEFLTYFQNEAQLEKSRLLSDRFSAERPKGSFSTLEIQRTEQGDSAMYLCASSLDPGSQETQYFGPGTRLLVL.

The chain has TRBV28 and TRBJ1-1; D remains unclear. Trimming removed 6 bases at V and 11 bases at J, with 13 bases between. The germline V gene has CDR1 MDHEN and CDR2 SYDVKM. The CDR3 sequence is 11 residues long. This CDR3 is CASSDTVLAFF. CDR3 sequence (DNA): TGTGCCAGCAGCGACACGGTCCTGGCTTTCTTT.

This clonotype occurred a few times. J is TRBJ2-5 and V is TRBV7-9; D uncertain. The V gene's germline CDR1 is SEHNR and CDR2 FQNEAQ (reference sequence). Trimming took off 1 base at V and 5 bases at J, with 8 bases between the two ends. This CDR3 is 13 amino acids long. CDR3 DNA sequence: TGTGCCAGCAGCTTAGGGCACGTCGAGACCCAGTACTTC. Residues: CASSLGHVETQYF.

The V and J genes are TRBV20-1 and TRBJ2-4, with 7 nucleotides matching TRBD1. The J call could be wrong; TRBJ2-7 is a better fit for the DNA end. Germline CDR1 DFQATT, CDR2 SNEGSKA (reference sequence). The CDR3 extends over 14 amino acids. CDR3 sequence reads: CSASYRGNSDEQYF. CDR3 coding DNA: TGCAGTGCTAGTTACAGGGGTAACTCGGACGAGCAGTACTTC.

This clonotype came up a few times. The V call is TRBV12-3 or TRBV12-4, the J call TRBJ1-4; TRBD1 agrees at 7 bases. The CDR3 length is 15 residues. Losses at the gene ends were 5 bases for V and 8 bases for J; bases not matched to a gene: 11. The CDR3 is CASSPQGGIREKLFF. Here the CDR3 DNA reads TGTGCCAGCAGTCCGCAGGGGGGCATAAGGGAAAAACTGTTTTTT.

A few counts support this clonotype. J is TRBJ2-7 and V is TRBV5-1; TRBD2 matches at 13 bases. V shed 4 bases and J 5 bases; nucleotides not matched to a gene: 6. Germline V gene sequence: CDR1 SGHRS, CDR2 YFSETQ. This CDR3 has 15 residues. CDR3 sequence reads: CASSVTSGRANEQYF. In nucleotides, the CDR3 is TGCGCCAGCAGCGTAACTAGCGGGAGGGCCAACGAGCAGTACTTC.